The 8 T cell receptor beta chains presented below share a single source sample, sequenced in a study of ipilimumab plus nivolumab after autologous stem cell transplantation. TCRdb's copy holds only in-frame clones and misses some; the assay was immunoSEQ multiplex PCR. The sample comprises under 20,000 clones, roughly three quarters of which are singletons, and roughly 36% rests with the top ten. Material: PBMCs, obtained in a trial of ipilimumab plus nivolumab as post-transplant consolidation. Every receptor here comes from a male donor with diffuse large B-cell lymphoma.

The chain carries TRBV9 and TRBJ2-2, with 7 bases matching TRBD1. This CDR3 spans 16 amino acids. Germline assignment: CDR1 SGDLS and CDR2 YYNGEE. V was pared by 0 bases and J by 5 bases, with 7 bases of the junction left unmatched. CDR3 protein: CASSVEGGIKTGELFF. The CDR3 nucleotides read TGTGCCAGCAGCGTAGAAGGGGGCATAAAGACCGGGGAGCTGTTTTTT.

V is TRBV7-9 and J is TRBJ2-7, with TRBD1 matching over 11 bases. CDR1 is SEHNR, CDR2 FQNEAQ, per germline (reference sequence). The CDR3 has 17 amino acids. V shed 6 bases and J 3 bases; nucleotides not matched to a gene: 13. The chain's CDR3 is CASSPSWRDRGFYEQYF. The CDR3 region has the DNA TGTGCCAGCAGTCCCTCGTGGAGGGACAGGGGGTTCTACGAGCAGTACTTC.

The chain carries TRBV5-1 and TRBJ2-1, with TRBD1 as a possible D gene (5 bases). CDR1 SGHRS and CDR2 YFSETQ come from the germline V gene. V lost 1 base, J lost 10 bases, and 9 bases lay in between. This CDR3 is built from 12 residues. CDR3 residues: CASSLFRAEQFF. CDR3 sequence (DNA): TGCGCCAGCAGCTTGTTCAGGGCCGAGCAGTTCTTC.

The gene calls are TRBV4-1 and TRBJ2-7, with D tentatively TRBD2 (5 bases). This CDR3 contains 16 residues. Germline CDR1 MGHRA, CDR2 YSYEKL. V lost 1 base, J lost 0 bases, and 13 bases lay in between. CDR3 amino acids: CASSQVWASLSYEQYF. CDR3 DNA: TGCGCCAGCAGCCAAGTTTGGGCTAGCCTCTCCTACGAGCAGTACTTC.

The chain links TRBV6-5 to TRBJ1-1, with TRBD1 identical over 8 bases. This CDR3 is 13 amino acids long. In germline, CDR1 is MNHEY, CDR2 SVGAGI. Losses at the gene ends were 6 bases for V and 5 bases for J; bases not matched to a gene: 5. The CDR3 bases are TGTGCCAGCAGCCACGGACAGGGAACTGAAGCTTTCTTT. This sequence encodes CASSHGQGTEAFF.

The chain combines TRBV5-6 with TRBJ2-1, with D perhaps TRBD1 (5 bases). Trimming removed 1 base from V and 2 bases from J, with 16 bases in between. CDR3 length: 17 amino acids. CDR1 is SGHDT and CDR2 is YYEEEE in the germline V gene. The CDR3 sequence is CASSLYRVGQTYNEQFF. The CDR3 DNA reads as TGTGCCAGCAGCTTGTATAGAGTGGGGCAGACCTACAATGAGCAGTTCTTC.

The chain couples TRBV4-1 to TRBJ1-1; 7 bases fit TRBD1. Germline-derived CDR1 and CDR2 are MGHRA and YSYEKL. The CDR3 consists of 14 residues. J was trimmed by 7 bases and V by 1 base; bases with no gene match: 6. This CDR3 reads CASSQVLGGGEAFF. The CDR3 DNA is TGCGCCAGCAGCCAAGTTTTAGGGGGCGGTGAAGCTTTCTTT.

The rearrangement uses TRBV9 and TRBJ2-6, with D unclear. Trimming took 0 bases from V and 1 from J, leaving 2 bases between them. This CDR3 is built from 14 residues. The germline V gene encodes CDR1 SGDLS and CDR2 YYNGEE. CDR3 sequence reads: CASSVGSGANVLTF. The CDR3 DNA reads TGTGCCAGCAGCGTAGGGTCTGGGGCCAACGTCCTGACTTTC.